This T cell receptor (beta chain) emerged from a study of T cell repertoires in cytomegalovirus infection. As for the study in general: Matching HLA type, along with CMV infection, was indicated by public TCR beta signatures. The study, taken as a whole, reports: Within the response measured ex vivo, HLA-C-restricted CMV-specific TCR beta clonotypes were dominant.

TCRdb fed the reads into MiXCR, producing one record per CDR3 protein. This table has roughly 300,000 distinct CDR3 sequences, more than 8% appearing once. V was clipped by 0 bases and J by 0 bases; unmatched bases: 1. Germline V lookup: CDR1 ENHRY, CDR2 SYGVKD. CDR3 length: 16 amino acids. This clonotype was counted ten times or more. Its antigen is unknown. This TCR derives from a human donor in good health (CMV status not recorded). Some clones in this sample may be carry-over from other donors' samples. The sequenced sample was PBMCs. V gene TRBV10-3 combines with J gene TRBJ2-3; 9 bases are a match to TRBD2. CDR3 nucleotide sequence: TGTGCCATCAGTGAGTCGGGACTAGCTAGCACAGATACGCAGTATTTT. Protein sequence: CAISESGLASTDTQYF.